This T cell receptor beta chain was found in a study of shared clonotypes between healthy human individuals. Looking at the study overall: Three plates each covered CD4 naive and memory; CD8 naive two, CD8 memory one.

Naive CD8 populations comprised CD45RO-negative cells positively selected for CCR7, excluding terminally differentiated effector memory CD45RA+ cells. Assay execution took place at the deep level. Using immunoSEQ multiplex PCR, the repertoire was profiled, and TCRdb retains in-frame clones only, with some absent. The repertoire includes about 2.1 million clones, roughly 91% of them detected once, and more than 1.5% sits in the top ten. Regarding the study as a whole: In having few donors, the study represented limited genetic and exposure-history diversity. Non-shared clonotypes had lower generation probabilities than clonotypes shared by all four sorted-subset donors.

Between the trimmed V and J ends, which lost 2 bases and 6 bases, there was a span of 11 bases. The CDR3 covers 14 residues. Germline CDR1 reads MNHEY; CDR2 reads SVGAGI. Concerning this clone itself: No antigen is known for it.

Sample: naive CD8+ T cells from PBMCs. The genes are TRBV6-5 and TRBJ2-1, with D tentatively TRBD2 (6 bases). The receptor comes from a man aged 18 to 29 in good health. Some clones in this sample may be carry-over from other donors' samples. CDR3 sequence reads: CASSYPGAGNEQFF. In DNA form, the CDR3 reads TGTGCCAGCAGTTACCCGGGAGCCGGCAATGAGCAGTTCTTC.